This T cell receptor (beta chain) was retrieved from a study of Tregs in tolerant kidney transplant recipients. Study overall: Mixed chimerism was transient after nonmyeloablative marrow transplants from related graft donors.

Overall study findings and caveats: Changing PCR primers prevented nucleotide comparison between some patients' samples.

With V trimmed by 4 bases and J by 9 bases, 6 bases remained unmatched. The CDR3 runs to 13 residues. Germline V gene lookup returns CDR1 SGDLS and CDR2 YYNGEE. Concerning this clone: The antigen is not known.

The assay was immunoSEQ multiplex PCR, and TCRdb's table has in-frame clones only and misses some. The repertoire has about 60,000 clones, around 90% of them found once; the top ten carry approximately 11%. CD4+CD25+CD127- Tregs, CD4+CD25- non-Tregs, CD4 and CD8 cells were sorted. The gene calls are TRBV9 and TRBJ2-7; 11 positions agree with TRBD1. This sample comprised CD8+ T cells from blood, obtained before the transplant. This TCR came from a human donor who received a combined kidney and bone marrow transplant. CDR3 protein: CASSLSGQGAQYF. The CDR3 DNA reads as TGTGCCAGCAGCCTTTCCGGACAGGGGGCGCAGTACTTC.